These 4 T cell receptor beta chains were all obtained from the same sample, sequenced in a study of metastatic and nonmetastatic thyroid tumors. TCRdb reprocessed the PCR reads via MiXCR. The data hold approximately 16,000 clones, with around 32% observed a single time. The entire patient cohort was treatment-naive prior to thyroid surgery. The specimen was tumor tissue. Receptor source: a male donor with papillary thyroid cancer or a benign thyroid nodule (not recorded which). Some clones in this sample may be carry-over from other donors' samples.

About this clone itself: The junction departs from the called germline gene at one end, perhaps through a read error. The DNA for the CDR3 is TGTGCCACTATGATACTTAGCGGTGGAGTTAACACCGGTGAGCTGTTTTTT. It codes for CATMILSGGVNTGELFF. The chain links TRBV10-3 to TRBJ2-2, with TRBD2 as a possible D gene (6 bases). Germline values: CDR1 ENHRY, CDR2 SYGVKD. This CDR3 has 17 residues.

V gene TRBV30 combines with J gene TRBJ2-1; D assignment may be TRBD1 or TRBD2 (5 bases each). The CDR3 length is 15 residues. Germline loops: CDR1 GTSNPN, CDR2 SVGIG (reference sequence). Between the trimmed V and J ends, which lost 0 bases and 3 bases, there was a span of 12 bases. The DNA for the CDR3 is TGTGCCTGGAGTGTACTTGGGGGAGACTACAATGAGCAGTTCTTC. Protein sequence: CAWSVLGGDYNEQFF.

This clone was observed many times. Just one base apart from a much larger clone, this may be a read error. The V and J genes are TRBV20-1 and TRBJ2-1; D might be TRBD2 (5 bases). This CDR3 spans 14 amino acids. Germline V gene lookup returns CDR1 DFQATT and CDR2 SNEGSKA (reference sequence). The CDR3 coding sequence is TGCAGTGCTAAGGACTTTAGCTCCGACAATGAGCAGTTCTTC. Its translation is CSAKDFSSDNEQFF.

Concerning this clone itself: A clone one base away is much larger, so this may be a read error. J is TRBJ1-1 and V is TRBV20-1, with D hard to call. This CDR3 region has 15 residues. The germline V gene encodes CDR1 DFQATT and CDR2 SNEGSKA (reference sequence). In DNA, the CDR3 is TGCAGTGCTAGAGATGGTCCAAGGCCGAACACTGAAACTTTCTTT. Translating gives CSARDGPRPNTETFF.